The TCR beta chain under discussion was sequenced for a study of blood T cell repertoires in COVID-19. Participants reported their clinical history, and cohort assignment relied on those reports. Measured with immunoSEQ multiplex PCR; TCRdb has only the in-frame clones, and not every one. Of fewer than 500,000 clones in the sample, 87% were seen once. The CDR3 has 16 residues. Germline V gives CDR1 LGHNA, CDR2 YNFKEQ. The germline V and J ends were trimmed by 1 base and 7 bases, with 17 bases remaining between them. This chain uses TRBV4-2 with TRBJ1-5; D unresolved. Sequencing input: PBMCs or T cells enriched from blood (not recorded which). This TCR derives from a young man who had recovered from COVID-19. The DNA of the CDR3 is TGTGCCAGCAGCCAAGGCCGGGATAGACCCCAACAGCCCCAGCATTTT. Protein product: CASSQGRDRPQQPQHF.